This TCR beta chain was identified during a study of blood T cell repertoires in COVID-19. Using immunoSEQ multiplex PCR, the repertoire was profiled, and TCRdb retains in-frame clones only, with some absent. The sample shows approximately 180,000 clones, approximately 80% of them seen only once. Germline V gene sequence: CDR1 SEHNR, CDR2 FQNEAQ (reference sequence). The V end was cut by 4 bases, the J end by 6 bases, with 7 bases between. This CDR3 is built from 12 residues. Material: peripheral blood. This chain links TRBV7-9 with TRBJ2-1; D is uncertain. The TCR originated in a woman of 80 years or more with COVID-19, enrolled during active disease. CDR3 nucleotides: TGTGCCAGCAGCTCAACATTCAATGAGCAGTTCTTC. This translates into CASSSTFNEQFF.